Following are 3 T cell receptor beta chains from one sample sequenced in a study of T cell repertoires in aging, cancer and after chemotherapy (dated by TCRdb to the late 2010s). The instrument was an Illumina MiSeq. Rearranged TRB sequences spanning V, D and J segments were amplified in a multiplex touch-down PCR with a mixed TRB-A/B primer pool. TCRdb reanalyzed the raw reads on its own, using fastp at Q25 for trimming and MiXCR for clone calling, and kept in-frame beta chains. Identical CDR3 protein sequences are pooled into one entry, listed with their most common genes and DNA. The sample table lists around 1,600 distinct CDR3 sequences, about 22% of them with a count of one. The top ten constitute over 6% of the sample. TCR beta rearrangements were amplified from genomic DNA extracted from peripheral blood rather than from sorted cells or RNA. The sequenced sample was blood. The receptor source for this set is a human donor with a solid tumor.

By sample share, this clonotype is large. This rearrangement joins TRBV6-5 to TRBJ2-3; D unclear. This CDR3 spans 16 amino acids. CDR1 and CDR2 (germline): MNHEY, SVGAGI. With 0 bases removed from V and 3 bases from J, the gap between germline ends came to 13 bases. CDR3: CASSYSGRPATDTQYF. The CDR3 region has the DNA TGTGCCAGCAGTTACTCCGGCAGACCCGCGACAGATACGCAGTATTTT.

This clonotype is medium-sized. V gene TRBV10-2 combines with J gene TRBJ2-5; D remains unclear. Germline V gene sequence: CDR1 WSHSY, CDR2 SAAADI. Trimming removed 0 bases at V and 5 bases at J, with 4 bases between. The CDR3 totals 12 residues. The CDR3: CASSESGETQYF. For the CDR3, the DNA is TGCGCCAGCAGTGAGTCGGGGGAGACCCAGTACTTC.

This clonotype is deemed large. The chain combines TRBV30 with TRBJ2-7; 11 positions match TRBD2. The germline CDR1 and CDR2 sequences are GTSNPN and SVGIG (reference sequence). After removal of 1 base from V and 5 bases from J, the junction contained 4 bases not matched to a gene. This CDR3 contains 14 residues. The CDR3 loop is CAWSDGTSGDEQYF. Written as DNA, the CDR3 is TGTGCCTGGAGTGACGGGACTAGCGGTGACGAGCAGTACTTC.